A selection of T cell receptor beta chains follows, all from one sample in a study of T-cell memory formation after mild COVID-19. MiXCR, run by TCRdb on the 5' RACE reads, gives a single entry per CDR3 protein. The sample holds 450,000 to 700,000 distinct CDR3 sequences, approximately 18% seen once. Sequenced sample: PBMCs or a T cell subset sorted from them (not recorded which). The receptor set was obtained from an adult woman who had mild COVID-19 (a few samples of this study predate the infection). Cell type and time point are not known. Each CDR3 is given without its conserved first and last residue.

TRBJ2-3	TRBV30	AWNSGVVIADTQY
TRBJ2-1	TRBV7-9	ASSLKGADNEQF
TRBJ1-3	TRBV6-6	ASSPRGGGSGNTIY
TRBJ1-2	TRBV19	ASSMAAGVNYGYT
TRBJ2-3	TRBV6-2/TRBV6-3	ASSFQDPSTDTQY
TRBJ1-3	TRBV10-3	AISESDLGGNTIY
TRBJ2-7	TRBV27	ASSLLAGQFSRYEQY
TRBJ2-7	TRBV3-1	ASSQEGDNQYEQY
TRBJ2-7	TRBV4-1	ASSRSVGNYEQY
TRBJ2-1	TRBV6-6	ASSYGVSINEQF
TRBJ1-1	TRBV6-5	ASSTRQYEAF
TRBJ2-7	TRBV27	ASSSPGQGIGEQY
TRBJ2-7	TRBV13	ASSSTGTAAYEQY
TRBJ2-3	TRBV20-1	SASSGGEVRDTQY
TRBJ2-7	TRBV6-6	ASSYSYGTGGPKRSYEQY
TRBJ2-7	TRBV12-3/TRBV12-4	ASSLGDEEY
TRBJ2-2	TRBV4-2	ASSLKMASGATGELF
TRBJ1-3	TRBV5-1	ASSPSGDRTYSGNTIY
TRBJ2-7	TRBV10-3	AISMGQGPYEQY
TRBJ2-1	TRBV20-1	SAREKAGIQYNEQF
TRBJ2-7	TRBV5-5	ASSRVGVHEQY
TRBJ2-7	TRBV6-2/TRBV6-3	ASSQAPGGLLYEQY
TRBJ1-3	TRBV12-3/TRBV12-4	ASKKPGANSGNTIY
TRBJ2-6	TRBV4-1	ASSQPGQGISGANVLT
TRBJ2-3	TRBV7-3	ASSHDNTDTQY
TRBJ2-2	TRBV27	ASIQTSGGAWGTGELF
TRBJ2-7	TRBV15	ATSRELTGAHYEQY
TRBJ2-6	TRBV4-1	ASSPWPRRDRGSGANVLT
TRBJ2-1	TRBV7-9	ASRGGAYSYNEQF
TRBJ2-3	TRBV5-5	ASSSYGGGTDTQY
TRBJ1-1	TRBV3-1	ASSQDNWARGTEAF
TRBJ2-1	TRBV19	ASSIPPAGGRSEQF
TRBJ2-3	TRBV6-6	ASSSGRLRTDTQY
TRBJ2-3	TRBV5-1	ASSLEVRGDTQY
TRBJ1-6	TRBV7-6	ASSREGTISYNSPLH
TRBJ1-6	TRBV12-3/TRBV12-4	ASSFRGPNSPLH
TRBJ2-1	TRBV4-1	ASSPKARNEQF
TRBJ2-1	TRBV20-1	SALGTGIYNEQF
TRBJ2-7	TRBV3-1	ASSLGAGQGSYEQY
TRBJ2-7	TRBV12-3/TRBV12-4	ASRLSGTGLAEQY
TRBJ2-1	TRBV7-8	ASSLARAGAGNEQF
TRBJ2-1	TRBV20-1	SARGVGLAGPHPYNEQF
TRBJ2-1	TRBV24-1	ATSPPGGHEQF
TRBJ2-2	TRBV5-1	ASSLGTNTGELF
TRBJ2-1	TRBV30	AWSPGLLQSSNEQF
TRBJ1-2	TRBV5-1	ASSPETGGAYGYT
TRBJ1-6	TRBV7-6	ASSFDRRADGTAYNSPLH
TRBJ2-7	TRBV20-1	SASLRTYEQY
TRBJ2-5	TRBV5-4	ASSLKAATLQETQY
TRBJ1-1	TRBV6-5	ASMGGRGRETEAF
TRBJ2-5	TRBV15	ATSRDRGPVETQY
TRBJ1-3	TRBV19	ASSMDGSGNTIY
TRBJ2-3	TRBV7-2	ASSLIPGRGTDTQY
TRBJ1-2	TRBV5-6	ASSLFDRDDYGYT
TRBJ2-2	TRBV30	AWRGRQNTGELF
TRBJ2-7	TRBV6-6	ASSYERQGHEQY
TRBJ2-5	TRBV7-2	ASSSPEVGQETQY
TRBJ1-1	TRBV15	ATSRRREGPNTEAF
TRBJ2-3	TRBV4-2	ASSLYMRGGGDTQY